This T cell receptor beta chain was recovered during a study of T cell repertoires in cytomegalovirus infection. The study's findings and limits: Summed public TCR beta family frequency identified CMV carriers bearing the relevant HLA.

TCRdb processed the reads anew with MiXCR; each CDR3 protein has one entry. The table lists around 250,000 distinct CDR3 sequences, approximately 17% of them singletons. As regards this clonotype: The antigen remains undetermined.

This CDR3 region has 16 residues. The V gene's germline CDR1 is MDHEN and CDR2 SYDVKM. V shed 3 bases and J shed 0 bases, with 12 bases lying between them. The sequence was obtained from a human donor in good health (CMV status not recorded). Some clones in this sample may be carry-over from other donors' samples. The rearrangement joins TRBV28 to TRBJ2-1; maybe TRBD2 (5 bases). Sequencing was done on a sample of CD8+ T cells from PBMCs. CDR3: CASSFPLAGSYNEQFF. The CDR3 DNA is TGTGCCAGCAGTTTCCCACTCGCGGGCTCCTACAATGAGCAGTTCTTC.